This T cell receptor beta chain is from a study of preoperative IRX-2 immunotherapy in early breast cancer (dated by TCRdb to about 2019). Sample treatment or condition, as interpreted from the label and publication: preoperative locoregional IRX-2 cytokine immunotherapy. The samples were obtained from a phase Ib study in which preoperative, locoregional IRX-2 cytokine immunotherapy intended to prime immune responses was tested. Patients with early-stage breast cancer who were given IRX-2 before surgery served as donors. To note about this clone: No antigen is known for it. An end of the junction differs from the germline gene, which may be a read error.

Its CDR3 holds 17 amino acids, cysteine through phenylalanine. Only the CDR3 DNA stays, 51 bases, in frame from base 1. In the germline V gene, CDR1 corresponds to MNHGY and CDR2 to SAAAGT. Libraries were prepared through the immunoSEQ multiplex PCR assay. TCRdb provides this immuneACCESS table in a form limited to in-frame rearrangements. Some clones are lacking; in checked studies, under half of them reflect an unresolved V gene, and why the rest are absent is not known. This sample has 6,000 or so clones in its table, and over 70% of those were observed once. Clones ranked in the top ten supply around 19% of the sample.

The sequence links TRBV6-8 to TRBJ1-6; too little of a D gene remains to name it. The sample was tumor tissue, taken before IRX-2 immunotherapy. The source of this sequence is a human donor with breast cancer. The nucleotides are TGTGCCATCAGTCAGGTTAGACTCGGATTCGGGAATTCACCCCTCCACTTT. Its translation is CAISQVRLGFGNSPLHF.